The 23 T cell receptor beta chains below all came from one sample that was sequenced in a study of T cells after yellow fever vaccination. In TCRdb, the 5' RACE reads were re-called with MiXCR into one record per CDR3 protein. The repertoire holds approximately 58,000 distinct CDR3 sequences, with about 5% as singletons. This specimen consisted of PBMCs, either bulk or a sorted T-cell subset (CD4+, CD8+, memory, or dextramer-sorted; not recorded which), obtained on the day of the yellow fever booster vaccination. The receptors stem from a man between 18 and 29 years old who received the YFV17D yellow fever vaccine.

There are many counts of this clonotype. The V and J genes are TRBV7-2 and TRBJ1-2; 10 positions match TRBD1. CDR1 SGHTA and CDR2 FQGNSA come from the germline V gene. Trimming cost V 5 bases and J 2 bases; bases outside gene matches: 5. CDR3 length: 15 residues. CDR3 sequence (DNA): TGTGCCAGCAGCCTAGACAGGGGGCGCAACTATGGCTACACCTTC. It specifies CASSLDRGRNYGYTF.

On this clonotype itself: The junction does not match germline at one end; this may be a read error. The V call is TRBV4-1, the J call TRBJ2-3; a weak D match, TRBD2 (5 bases). Per germline, CDR1 MGHRA and CDR2 YSYEKL. This CDR3 comprises 13 residues. The CDR3 region has the DNA TGCGCCAGCATCCCCCCGAGGGCCGATACGCAGGATTTT. This translates into CASIPPRADTQDF.

The chain couples TRBV12-3 or TRBV12-4 to TRBJ2-3; 9 bases are shared with TRBD1. V lost 5 bases, J lost 5 bases, and 5 bases stayed unmatched. The CDR3 runs 14 residues. The CDR3 is CASSRGTGQDTQYF. CDR3 bases: TGTGCCAGCAGTCGGGGGACAGGGCAAGATACGCAGTATTTT.

The V call is TRBV4-3, the J call TRBJ2-5; no clear D. Germline CDR1 reads LGHNA; CDR2 reads YSLEER. The CDR3 is 13 residues long. The germline V and J ends were trimmed by 1 base and 5 bases, with 8 bases remaining between them. The CDR3: CASSQVIWETQYF. The CDR3 DNA sequence: TGCGCCAGCAGCCAAGTTATATGGGAGACCCAGTACTTC.

This clonotype was seen a few times. The chain couples TRBV5-1 to TRBJ2-1; D possibly corresponds to TRBD2 (6 bases). Trimming removed 1 base from V and 7 bases from J, with 12 bases in between. From germline, CDR1 is SGHRS and CDR2 YFSETQ. The CDR3 consists of 14 residues. In nucleotides, the CDR3 is TGCGCCAGCAGCTTGTTTGGCGGGATAAATGAGCAGTTCTTC. It yields the protein CASSLFGGINEQFF.

This clonotype showed up many times. The chain links TRBV6-6 to TRBJ2-6, with 11 bases aligning to TRBD1. The CDR3 consists of 19 residues. Germline CDR1 MNHNY, CDR2 SVGAGI (reference sequence). V trimming: 7 bases; J trimming: 0 bases; junction bases outside the gene matches: 11. In DNA form, the CDR3 reads TGTGCCAGCAACCCGAGCCCCGGACAGGGGGCCTCTGGGGCCAACGTCCTGACTTTC. Its protein product is CASNPSPGQGASGANVLTF.

In its sample, this clonotype was seen many times. J is TRBJ2-7 and V is TRBV5-1; tentatively, D is TRBD2 (6 bases). The CDR3 runs to 14 residues. Trimming removed 0 bases from V and 4 bases from J, with 11 bases in between. Germline CDR1 reads SGHRS; CDR2 reads YFSETQ. The CDR3 loop is CASSLDFGRYEQYF. CDR3 nucleotide sequence: TGCGCCAGCAGCTTGGATTTTGGGAGGTACGAGCAGTACTTC.

This clonotype showed up just a few times. V and J are TRBV7-2 and TRBJ2-1, with 10 bases identical to TRBD2. J gave up 7 bases and V 2 bases, and 5 bases lay outside the gene matches. CDR1 is SGHTA, CDR2 FQGNSA, per germline. This CDR3 spans 15 amino acids. CDR3 coding DNA: TGTGCCAGCAGCTTATCGGCTAGCGGGGGAAATGAGCAGTTCTTC. Amino acids: CASSLSASGGNEQFF.

This clonotype has a count of ten or more. The chain is built from TRBV5-1 and TRBJ1-2, with no clear D. Trimming cost V 0 bases and J 4 bases, with 10 bases left between them. Germline assignment: CDR1 SGHRS and CDR2 YFSETQ. The length of the CDR3 is 14 residues. The CDR3 is CASSLGIPFYGYTF. CDR3 nucleotides: TGCGCCAGCAGCTTGGGTATACCCTTCTATGGCTACACCTTC.

This clonotype was seen many times. This rearrangement joins TRBV6-2 or TRBV6-3 to TRBJ2-7; TRBD2 is a possible D gene (5 bases). Trimming shortened V by 0 bases and J by 5 bases, and 14 bases separated the two germline ends. The CDR3 runs to 15 residues. Germline V CDR1 and CDR2: MNHEY, SVGEGT. CDR3 sequence: CASSYSAAQSHEQYV. The CDR3 region has the DNA TGTGCCAGCAGTTACTCAGCGGCCCAGAGCCACGAGCAGTACGTC.

The chain has TRBV4-1 and TRBJ2-7; the D is unclear. The V gene lost 1 base and the J gene lost 3 bases, with 13 bases spanning the gap. The germline gives CDR1 MGHRA, CDR2 YSYEKL. The CDR3 totals 15 residues. The CDR3 region is CASSQGNQALYEQYV. CDR3 in DNA: TGCGCCAGCAGCCAAGGAAACCAGGCTCTCTACGAGCAGTACGTC.

V gene TRBV5-1 combines with J gene TRBJ2-3; D might be TRBD2 (7 bases). The CDR3 has 13 residues. V shed 7 bases and J shed 3 bases, with 12 bases lying between them. Germline V gene sequence: CDR1 SGHRS, CDR2 YFSETQ. CDR3 in DNA: TGCGCCAGCGCGGGGGCTGTAACAGATACGCAGTATTTT. This translates into CASAGAVTDTQYF. The full variable domain, rest sourced from reference TRBV5-1 and TRBJ2-3, is KAGVTQTPRYLIKTRGQQVTLSCSPISGHRSVSWYQQTPGQGLQFLFEYFSETQRNKGNFPGRFSGRQFSNSRSEMNVSTLELGDSALYLCASAGAVTDTQYFGPGTRLTVL.

This chain joins TRBV6-6 and TRBJ2-7, with 7 bases matching TRBD1. The V and J ends lost 5 bases and 5 bases, in that order; junction bases with no gene match: 9. Germline lookup yields CDR1 MNHNY and CDR2 SVGAGI (reference sequence). The CDR3 spans 14 residues. This CDR3 is CASSRPTGDDEQYF. The CDR3, as DNA: TGTGCCAGCAGTCGTCCCACAGGGGACGACGAGCAGTACTTC.

This clonotype was counted ten times or more. This chain joins TRBV4-1 and TRBJ1-5, with a possible D match to TRBD1 (6 bases). Trimming shortened V by 1 base and J by 5 bases, and 21 bases separated the two germline ends. The CDR3 is made up of 18 amino acids. Per the germline V gene, CDR1 is MGHRA and CDR2 is YSYEKL. The CDR3 loop reads CASSQGVGGLEIHQPQHF. In DNA, the CDR3 is TGCGCCAGCAGCCAAGGGGTAGGGGGGTTGGAAATTCATCAGCCCCAGCATTTT.

In its sample, this clonotype was seen a few times. The chain recombines TRBV5-1 with TRBJ1-5; D ambiguous. V lost 0 bases and J lost 4, with 5 bases in between. CDR3 length: 13 amino acids. The V gene's germline CDR1 is SGHRS and CDR2 YFSETQ. The CDR3 DNA reads as TGCGCCAGCAGCTTGGCGGAGAATCAGCCCCAGCATTTT. Its translation: CASSLAENQPQHF.

This clonotype was seen more than once but under ten times. The rearrangement joins TRBV6-6 to TRBJ1-6; a weak D match, TRBD1 (6 bases). CDR1 MNHNY and CDR2 SVGAGI come from the germline V gene (reference sequence). Trimming removed 7 bases at V and 6 bases at J, with 19 bases between. The CDR3 runs 16 residues. The CDR3 here is CASNLRTVLSNSPLHF. In nucleotides, the CDR3 is TGTGCCAGCAACCTCCGGACAGTATTGTCTAATTCACCCCTCCACTTT.

V is TRBV6-5 and J is TRBJ1-6; TRBD1 aligns across 7 bases. The V and J ends lost 4 bases and 12 bases, in that order; junction bases with no gene match: 6. Germline lookup yields CDR1 MNHEY and CDR2 SVGAGI. The CDR3 consists of 13 residues. This CDR3 is CASSFGQAVPLHF. CDR3 nucleotide sequence: TGTGCCAGCAGTTTTGGACAGGCGGTACCCCTCCACTTT.

This clonotype has ten or more counts. This rearrangement joins TRBV6-5 to TRBJ1-5, with TRBD1 identical over 8 bases. Germline assignment: CDR1 MNHEY and CDR2 SVGAGI. The CDR3 length is 14 residues. Losses at the gene ends were 2 bases for V and 9 bases for J; bases not matched to a gene: 6. Here the CDR3 reads CASSYQGALAPQHF. CDR3 in DNA: TGTGCCAGCAGTTACCAGGGGGCCTTGGCGCCCCAGCATTTT.

This clonotype was observed many times. The chain links TRBV5-1 to TRBJ2-7; D remains ambiguous. This CDR3 spans 15 amino acids. The germline V and J ends were trimmed by 0 bases and 0 bases, with 10 bases remaining between them. Germline V gives CDR1 SGHRS, CDR2 YFSETQ. The CDR3 DNA follows: TGCGCCAGCAGCTTGGAGGCCGATAACTCCTACGAGCAGTACTTC. Amino acid sequence: CASSLEADNSYEQYF. Full variable domain (missing parts from reference TRBV5-1 and TRBJ2-7): KAGVTQTPRYLIKTRGQQVTLSCSPISGHRSVSWYQQTPGQGLQFLFEYFSETQRNKGNFPGRFSGRQFSNSRSEMNVSTLELGDSALYLCASSLEADNSYEQYFGPGTRLTVT.

The chain combines TRBV4-1 with TRBJ2-1; 14 bases map to TRBD2. The length of the CDR3 is 16 residues. Per the germline V gene, CDR1 is MGHRA and CDR2 is YSYEKL. V shed 4 bases and J 6 bases; nucleotides not matched to a gene: 5. As DNA, the CDR3 is TGCGCCAGCAGCCCGGAGGGACTAGCGGGGGCCAATGAGCAGTTCTTC. Protein product: CASSPEGLAGANEQFF.

A few counts support this clonotype. V is TRBV25-1 and J is TRBJ1-1, with D maybe TRBD1 (6 bases). Looked up from germline, CDR1 is MGHDK and CDR2 is SYGVNS. The CDR3 loop spans 15 amino acids. V was pared by 1 base and J by 5 bases, with 14 bases between. The CDR3: CASSEFPGAWTEAFF. The CDR3 DNA follows: TGTGCCAGCAGTGAATTTCCGGGGGCTTGGACTGAAGCTTTCTTT.

The rearrangement joins TRBV14 to TRBJ2-1; D remains unclear. Germline values: CDR1 SGHDN, CDR2 FVKESK. The CDR3 consists of 13 residues. V was trimmed by 0 bases and J by 7 bases, leaving 7 bases between them. The CDR3 loop is CASSQEMRNEQFF. The DNA of the CDR3 is TGTGCCAGCAGCCAAGAGATGCGTAATGAGCAGTTCTTC.

This clonotype occurred a few times. The V call is TRBV5-1, the J call TRBJ1-2, with TRBD1 matching 9 bases. The CDR3 is 16 amino acids. In germline, CDR1 is SGHRS, CDR2 YFSETQ. Losses at the gene ends were 0 bases for V and 6 bases for J; bases not matched to a gene: 9. Written as DNA, the CDR3 is TGCGCCAGCAGCTTGGGTACCCGGGGACAGGGTAATGGCTACACCTTC. It encodes CASSLGTRGQGNGYTF.